This T cell receptor (beta chain) was found in a study of beta chain features in type 1 diabetes (dated by TCRdb to 2016 to 2018). As for the study more broadly: Mean age, gender distribution, total cell number and subset yield did not differ between patients and healthy donors. A total of some 110 million sorted cells were examined across all samples, and the number of cells per subset was strongly correlated with RNA yield. The study compared TCRB repertoires of sorted circulating CD4+ T cell subsets between recently diagnosed type 1 diabetes patients and matched healthy donors. Whereas all 30 or so donors provided naive and central memory subsets, regulatory and stem cell-like memory subsets were isolated from just 8 patients and roughly eight healthy donors. Broader findings and caveats from the paper: Because cDNA was sequenced instead of genomic DNA, activated cells with high expression could be over-represented, although the groups did not differ in activation or CD3 levels. Because the HLA sub-analyses included only small numbers of individuals, any influence of HLA type on TCRB rearrangement was left unresolved. Naive, central memory and regulatory TCRB repertoires appeared to be more similar among patients than among healthy donors. PCR might favor shorter templates, but patient and control samples were amplified and corrected together, so any skew would affect both groups equally. A moderate but significant shortening of TCRB CDR3 length was observed in type 1 diabetes patients in all four CD4+ subsets. Fewer insertions and more nucleotide deletions at VDJ recombination sites were observed in patients with type 1 diabetes, implying thymic rearrangement abnormalities.

The junction shows trimming of 5 bases on V and 2 bases on J, plus 11 bases between the germline ends. Including the terminal cysteine and phenylalanine, the CDR3 comprises 14 residues. The only DNA kept is the CDR3, 42 bases in frame from the first base. As encoded in the germline V gene, CDR1 is SGHNT while CDR2 is YENEEA. The entire isolated RNA was reverse transcribed using the High Capacity cDNA Reverse Transcription Kit, and thus expressed TCRB transcripts were sequenced. Naive, central memory and regulatory T cell samples underwent deep immunoSEQ sequencing, averaging roughly 3.4 million total reads per sample. Sorted cells were lysed in RLT buffer, and RNA was extracted using DNase-treated RNeasy Micro or Mini kits according to cell number. Each cell subset was processed separately to prevent cross-contamination, with patient and healthy donor samples processed together. The immunoSEQ multiplex PCR was used to amplify TCRB sequences from cDNA, generating 87-bp fragments that spanned the CDR3 region. Sequencing of the amplicons was done on the Illumina HiSeq platform. The study's processing was this. Synthetic template baselines were used to correct PCR bias computationally, reads within Hamming distance 2 were collapsed together, and singletons that could not be merged were discarded. Reads were aligned to IMGT to assign V, D and J genes, CDR3 length, and insertions or deletions at six rearrangement sites. Within each subset, clonotype counts were normalized to the number of sorted cells before true diversity and Gini coefficients were calculated with the tcR R package. The overlap coefficient, calculated on TCRB nucleotide sequences, was used to measure repertoire sharing. What TCRdb holds here is the immuneACCESS table cut down to in-frame rearrangements. Part of the clones is not present; checked against another copy, under half of the missing clones reflect an unresolved V gene, and the others are unexplained. The V and J calls and clone size were taken over from that table, and D and trimming were inferred from the DNA. This sample lists under 350,000 clones; approximately 8% were detected once. Clones ranked in the top ten supply more than 1% of the sample.

This clone was seen a few times. Which antigen it targets is not known. Base qualities were left out, and no much larger clone turns up one base away. Within the sample, other DNA sequences also encode this same CDR3. Each donor gave one peripheral blood draw, roughly 110 mL on average, collected into heparinised tubes. A BD FACSAria II and a panel including CD45RO, CCR7, CD25, CD127, CD95 and CD27 were used to sort naive, central memory, regulatory and stem cell-like memory CD4+ T cells. A purity above 98% was achieved for all sorted populations. PBMCs were isolated right away by Lymphoprep density gradient centrifugation and were stained directly, without culture. So that batch effects would be minimized, each experiment stained and sorted samples in pairs, pairing one healthy donor with one patient.

The clonotype originates from a woman aged 18-29 years in good health. The V and J segments used are TRBV11-3 and TRBJ2-3; TRBD2 is a weak D gene call, 5 bases matching. Specimen: central memory CD4+ T cells from blood. The CDR3: CASSLDGNTDTQYF. The bases read TGTGCCAGCAGCCTCGACGGGAACACAGATACGCAGTATTTT.